These 25 T cell receptor beta chains were all obtained from the same sample, sequenced in a study of radiotherapy plus CTLA-4 blockade in lung cancer. Method: immunoSEQ multiplex PCR; TCRdb's copy keeps in-frame clones and lacks some. The sample has approximately 32,000 clones, roughly 70% seen once; the top ten hold 4%. Sample: peripheral blood, taken from a patient treated with radiotherapy plus ipilimumab. The receptors derive from a human donor with non-small cell lung cancer who had stable disease on radiotherapy plus ipilimumab.

This chain joins TRBV15 and TRBJ2-1; a possible D gene is TRBD2 (6 bases). Trimming removed 0 bases from V and 3 bases from J, with 15 bases in between. Germline V gene sequence: CDR1 LNHNV, CDR2 YYDKDF (reference sequence). CDR3 length: 17 residues. The CDR3 protein is CATSRDLPGAGYNEQFF. The CDR3 DNA reads as TGTGCCACCAGCAGAGATCTTCCGGGAGCGGGCTACAATGAGCAGTTCTTC.

The chain combines TRBV6-1 with TRBJ1-4, with 7 bases fitting TRBD1. This CDR3 region has 14 residues. The J segment lost 9 bases and the V segment lost 5 bases, leaving 9 bases of the junction unmatched. Germline V gene lookup returns CDR1 MNHNS and CDR2 SASEGT. CDR3 coding DNA: TGTGCCAGCAGTCCGCGGACAGGATTCCAAAAACTGTTTTTT. Its protein product is CASSPRTGFQKLFF.

The CDR3 nucleotides are TGTGCCAGCAGCTTACTGGATGAGCAGTTCTTC. Translated, it gives CASSLLDEQFF. This sequence joins TRBV7-2 and TRBJ2-1; no reliable D call. Germline CDR1 and CDR2: SGHTA and FQGNSA. The CDR3 has 11 amino acids. Trimming took off 2 bases at V and 8 bases at J, with 4 bases between the two ends.

The gene calls are TRBV7-2 and TRBJ2-7; 10 nucleotides line up with TRBD2. V shed 8 bases, J shed 1 base, and the junction held 8 bases outside the gene matches. Germline V CDR1 and CDR2: SGHTA, FQGNSA. The length of the CDR3 is 15 residues. CDR3 residues: CASGRSGRQSYEQYF. CDR3 bases: TGTGCCAGCGGCCGTAGCGGGAGGCAATCCTACGAGCAGTACTTC.

The chain carries TRBV29-1 and TRBJ1-1; TRBD1 matches 10 bases. V shed 6 bases and J 3 bases; nucleotides not matched to a gene: 7. This CDR3 is built from 14 residues. CDR1 is SQVTM, CDR2 ANQGSEA, per germline. The CDR3 here is CSVGRQGAYTEAFF. CDR3 coding DNA: TGCAGCGTGGGTAGACAGGGGGCCTACACTGAAGCTTTCTTT.

The chain uses TRBV7-2 and TRBJ1-1; D possibly corresponds to TRBD1 (5 bases). Germline V gene lookup returns CDR1 SGHTA and CDR2 FQGNSA. V lost 1 base, J lost 10 bases, and 10 bases lay in between. CDR3 length: 12 amino acids. CDR3 coding DNA: TGTGCCAGCAGCTTAGGAAACGGGGGAGCTTTCTTT. Its protein product is CASSLGNGGAFF.

The J gene is TRBJ1-6, the V gene TRBV7-8; no firm D call. V lost 1 base, J lost 7 bases, and 8 bases lay in between. Looked up from germline, CDR1 is SGHVS and CDR2 is FQNEAQ. The CDR3 loop spans 14 amino acids. For the CDR3, the DNA is TGTGCCAGCAGCTTAGGACCATGGAATTCACCCCTCCACTTT. It is translated as CASSLGPWNSPLHF.

The genes are TRBV28 and TRBJ2-3; 7 nucleotides agree with TRBD2. The CDR3 has 15 amino acids. Trimming took 8 bases from V and 7 from J; bases not matched to a gene: 15. Germline CDR1 MDHEN, CDR2 SYDVKM. The CDR3 spells CASGEGGGRKYTQYF. Here the CDR3 DNA reads TGTGCCAGCGGGGAAGGAGGCGGGAGAAAATATACGCAGTATTTT.

This chain joins TRBV7-2 and TRBJ1-1; D not resolved. The CDR3 is 12 residues long. CDR1 and CDR2 (germline): SGHTA, FQGNSA. V lost 5 bases and J lost 5, with 9 bases in between. The DNA of the CDR3 is TGTGCCAGCAGCCACATCGGGACTGAAGCTTTCTTT. Its protein is CASSHIGTEAFF.

This chain uses TRBV5-1 with TRBJ1-2; D ambiguous. This CDR3 spans 14 amino acids. Germline values: CDR1 SGHRS, CDR2 YFSETQ. With 4 bases removed from V and 2 bases from J, the gap between germline ends came to 12 bases. This chain's CDR3 is CASSPSPENYGYTF. As DNA, the CDR3 is TGCGCCAGCAGCCCCTCCCCGGAGAACTATGGCTACACCTTC.

This clone turned up a few times. The J gene is TRBJ2-7, the V gene TRBV6-4, with 9 positions matching TRBD2. This CDR3 comprises 19 residues. V gave up 4 bases and J gave up 5 bases; unmatched junction bases: 21. Germline CDR1 reads MRHNA; CDR2 reads SNTAGT. Written as DNA, the CDR3 is TGTGCCAGCAGTGTCCCAGTCACTTTAGCGGGAGAATGGGGAAACGAGCAGTACTTC. As protein: CASSVPVTLAGEWGNEQYF.

This rearrangement joins TRBV4-3 to TRBJ2-3; TRBD2 might be the D (6 bases). Trimming removed 2 bases at V and 1 base at J, with 10 bases between. Germline V gene data show CDR1 as LGHNA and CDR2 as YSLEER. This CDR3 has 15 amino acids. DNA for the CDR3: TGCGCCAGCAGCCAATCGGGAGCCCGCACAGATACGCAGTATTTT. This codes for CASSQSGARTDTQYF.

The rearrangement joins TRBV5-5 to TRBJ2-3; 7 positions match TRBD1. J gave up 6 bases and V 4 bases, and 8 bases lay outside the gene matches. Germline CDR1 and CDR2: SGHKS and YYEKEE (reference sequence). This CDR3 spans 14 amino acids. CDR3 region: CASSGDSIIDTQYF. The DNA for the CDR3 is TGTGCCAGCAGCGGGGACAGTATTATCGATACGCAGTATTTT.

This clone was observed a single time. The V and J genes are TRBV5-6 and TRBJ1-2, with TRBD1 matching over 7 bases. V lost 4 bases, J lost 0 bases, and 3 bases stayed unmatched. This CDR3 contains 14 residues. From germline, CDR1 is SGHDT and CDR2 YYEEEE. CDR3 protein: CASSRDSANYGYTF. The CDR3 nucleotides are TGTGCCAGCAGCCGGGACAGCGCTAACTATGGCTACACCTTC.

The genes are TRBV28 and TRBJ1-2; D may be TRBD1 (6 bases). This CDR3 is 15 amino acids long. CDR1 is MDHEN, CDR2 SYDVKM, per germline. The V end was cut by 2 bases, the J end by 0 bases, with 10 bases between. The chain's CDR3 is CASSLRGGTNYGYTF. In nucleotides, the CDR3 is TGTGCCAGCAGTTTAAGGGGGGGAACTAACTATGGCTACACCTTC.

The rearrangement uses TRBV6-5 and TRBJ2-3, with TRBD2 identical over 8 bases. Germline V lookup: CDR1 MNHEY, CDR2 SVGAGI. V was pared by 0 bases and J by 3 bases, with 5 bases of the junction left unmatched. The length of the CDR3 is 16 residues. CDR3 loop: CASSYSMREATDTQYF. CDR3 nucleotides: TGTGCCAGCAGTTACTCGATGCGGGAGGCTACAGATACGCAGTATTTT.

This chain uses TRBV28 with TRBJ2-1; 8 bases are shared with TRBD2. Germline V CDR1 and CDR2: MDHEN, SYDVKM. The trim removed 10 bases at V and 7 bases at J, leaving 15 bases unmatched. The CDR3 has 15 amino acids. The CDR3 bases are TGTGCCACCCACTCGGGTAGCGGGATTCTAAATGAGCAGTTCTTC. This translates into CATHSGSGILNEQFF. Filled out from reference TRBV28 and TRBJ2-1, the complete variable domain reads DVKVTQSSRYLVKRTGEKVFLECVQDMDHENMFWYRQDPGLGLRLIYFSYDVKMKEKGDIPEGYSVSREKKERFSLILESASTNQTSMYLCATHSGSGILNEQFFGPGTRLTVL.

V usage is TRBV7-9 and J usage is TRBJ2-2; no clear D gene. This CDR3 is 13 amino acids long. CDR1 SEHNR and CDR2 FQNEAQ come from the germline V gene (reference sequence). Trimming cost V 5 bases and J 2 bases, with 6 bases left between them. The CDR3 protein is CASSLLNTGELFF. The CDR3 nucleotides are TGTGCCAGCAGCCTACTCAACACCGGGGAGCTGTTTTTT.

The rearrangement links TRBV7-2 to TRBJ2-1, with 8 bases lining up with TRBD2. The V gene end was trimmed by 1 base and the J gene end by 5 bases; junction bases not matched to a gene: 4. CDR1 and CDR2 from the germline V gene are SGHTA and FQGNSA. This CDR3 region has 15 residues. The CDR3 here is CASSLGTSRNNEQFF. CDR3 nucleotides: TGTGCCAGCAGCTTAGGGACTAGCAGAAACAATGAGCAGTTCTTC.

V usage is TRBV29-1 and J usage is TRBJ2-7; D possibly matches TRBD1 or TRBD2 (5 bases each). There are 12 residues in the CDR3. CDR1 SQVTM and CDR2 ANQGSEA come from the germline V gene. V was pared by 4 bases and J by 2 bases, with 9 bases between. The chain's CDR3 is CSVVEGTYEQYF. The CDR3 region has the DNA TGCAGCGTTGTAGAGGGGACCTACGAGCAGTACTTC.

This clone was found once. This rearrangement joins TRBV20-1 to TRBJ2-3; D might be TRBD2 (5 bases). This CDR3 spans 11 amino acids. Trimming left V 7 bases short and J 2 bases short, with 7 bases between. The germline CDR1 and CDR2 sequences are DFQATT and SNEGSKA (reference sequence). CDR3 protein: CSGGYTDTQYF. DNA for the CDR3: TGCAGTGGAGGGTACACAGATACGCAGTATTTT.

The chain couples TRBV5-1 to TRBJ2-5; 10 nucleotides line up with TRBD2. Germline CDR1 SGHRS, CDR2 YFSETQ. The CDR3 is 17 residues long. Trimming took 5 bases from V and 5 from J; bases not matched to a gene: 15. This CDR3 is CASSRLGETSGRETQYF. CDR3 sequence (DNA): TGCGCCAGCAGTAGGTTAGGGGAGACTAGCGGGCGGGAGACCCAGTACTTC.

This clone was recorded a few times. CDR3 region: CASGGGPEEMSDTQYF. In DNA form, the CDR3 reads TGTGCTAGTGGTGGGGGTCCCGAAGAGATGAGCGATACGCAGTATTTT. The chain is built from TRBV12-5 and TRBJ2-3; either TRBD1 or TRBD2 may supply D (5 bases each). The V end lost 5 bases, the J end lost 6 bases, and 21 bases lay between the germline ends. The CDR3 length is 16 residues. Per the germline V gene, CDR1 is LGHNT and CDR2 is FRNRAP.

The chain has TRBV4-3 and TRBJ2-1; D uncertain. CDR3 length: 16 amino acids. In germline, CDR1 is LGHNA, CDR2 YSLEER. V was clipped by 0 bases and J by 4 bases, with 13 bases between them. The CDR3 DNA reads as TGCGCCAGCAGCCAAGACGACCAGCATCTGTACAATGAGCAGTTCTTC. Amino acids: CASSQDDQHLYNEQFF.

The gene calls are TRBV4-2 and TRBJ2-7, with D maybe TRBD2 (5 bases). This CDR3 contains 16 residues. Looked up from germline, CDR1 is LGHNA and CDR2 is YNFKEQ. V was cut by 0 bases and J by 2 bases, with 14 bases left in between. The CDR3 DNA is TGTGCCAGCAGCCAAGATTGGCGAGGGAACGCCTACGAGCAGTACTTC. Its translation is CASSQDWRGNAYEQYF.